This T cell receptor (beta chain) stems from a study of PD-1 blockade in mismatch repair-deficient tumors. As for the study in general: All were previously treated, progressing patients with about a dozen mismatch repair-deficient cancer types.

Repertoires were generated with immunoSEQ multiplex PCR, while TCRdb's copy carries only in-frame clones and drops some. The sample has 25,000 to 30,000 clones, approximately 84% seen once; the top ten hold about 3%. The germline gives CDR1 SGHVS, CDR2 FQNEAQ. The CDR3 covers 14 residues. V was shortened by 6 bases and J by 1 base, with 12 bases between the two germline ends. PCR or immunohistochemistry showed mismatch repair deficiency in every enrolled patient. The chain employs TRBV7-8 and TRBJ2-5, with D perhaps TRBD2 (6 bases). The sequencing here drew on PBMCs, taken before pembrolizumab treatment. The receptor was derived from an adult with mismatch repair-deficient cancer. The CDR3 is CASRSGLFQETQYF. The CDR3 bases are TGTGCCAGCAGATCGGGACTCTTCCAAGAGACCCAGTACTTC.